Following are 19 T cell receptor beta chains from one sample sequenced in a study of CD8+ T cells in alopecia areata. As to treatment: oral pan-JAK inhibitor, 5-10 mg twice daily. cDNA prepared by RNA extraction and subsequent reverse transcription served as the template for sequencing. Libraries were prepared by immunoSEQ multiplex PCR; TCRdb keeps only in-frame clonotypes and omits some of them. The sample records about 200,000 clones, roughly 60% being singletons. Sequenced material: CD4+ T cells sorted from blood, taken at week 24, from a patient treated with tofacitinib. All receptors come from a human donor with alopecia areata.

This clone appeared once. The V call is TRBV6-6, the J call TRBJ1-2; D is possibly TRBD1 (6 bases). This CDR3 comprises 12 residues. V was clipped by 6 bases and J by 3 bases, with 8 bases between them. From germline, CDR1 is MNHNY and CDR2 SVGAGI (reference sequence). CDR3 sequence (DNA): TGTGCCAGCAGGGGGGCCGACTATGGCTACACCTTC. It encodes CASRGADYGYTF.

This clone turned up a few times. V gene TRBV29-1 combines with J gene TRBJ1-2, with D tentatively TRBD1 (5 bases). The CDR3 loop spans 14 amino acids. Germline loops: CDR1 SQVTM, CDR2 ANQGSEA. Trimming removed 6 bases at V and 3 bases at J, with 17 bases between. CDR3 DNA: TGCAGCGTGGGGGTCGCGGGGCGGGACTATGGCTACACCTTC. Amino acid sequence: CSVGVAGRDYGYTF.

This clone is categorized as medium-sized (0.01 to 0.1%). This chain links TRBV29-1 with TRBJ2-1; 8 positions match TRBD2. Germline V gene lookup returns CDR1 SQVTM and CDR2 ANQGSEA. V lost 7 bases, J lost 0 bases, and 5 bases stayed unmatched. The CDR3 is made up of 14 amino acids. This CDR3 is CSGVSGDSYNEQFF. Here the CDR3 DNA reads TGCAGCGGTGTTAGCGGGGACTCCTACAATGAGCAGTTCTTC.

CDR3 protein: CASSEQIMDNSPLHF. Here the CDR3 DNA reads TGTGCCAGCAGTGAACAGATCATGGATAATTCACCCCTCCACTTT. The chain uses TRBV2 and TRBJ1-6, with no clear D. This CDR3 region has 15 residues. V was clipped by 2 bases and J by 5 bases, with 10 bases between them. Germline V gene data show CDR1 as SNHLY and CDR2 as FYNNEI.

This chain joins TRBV7-2 and TRBJ1-5, with D perhaps matching TRBD1 (5 bases). The CDR3 totals 15 residues. Germline V gene sequence: CDR1 SGHTA, CDR2 FQGNSA. Trimming stripped 2 bases from V and 7 bases from J, with 15 bases between. The chain's CDR3 is CASSLMSQGGQPQHF. CDR3 in DNA: TGTGCCAGCAGCTTAATGTCCCAGGGCGGACAGCCCCAGCATTTT.

The CDR3 nucleotides are TGCAGCACCCGGGAAACAGGGGGCTACACCTTC. Translating gives CSTRETGGYTF. The rearrangement links TRBV29-1 to TRBJ1-2; possibly TRBD1 for D (6 bases). Trimming shortened V by 8 bases and J by 8 bases, and 15 bases separated the two germline ends. Germline lookup yields CDR1 SQVTM and CDR2 ANQGSEA. CDR3 length equals 11 residues.

The chain joins TRBV29-1 to TRBJ2-7, with D possibly TRBD2 on 5 matching bases. The length of the CDR3 is 14 residues. Trimming left V 4 bases short and J 2 bases short, with 15 bases between. The germline CDR1 and CDR2 sequences are SQVTM and ANQGSEA. The CDR3 DNA sequence: TGCAGCGTTGCGGTGGGGAGCCAAGCCTACGAGCAGTACTTC. Residues: CSVAVGSQAYEQYF.

The V gene is TRBV29-1, the J gene TRBJ1-1; perhaps TRBD1 as D (6 bases). The CDR3 has 14 residues. The germline gives CDR1 SQVTM, CDR2 ANQGSEA. V lost 4 bases to trimming and J lost 4 bases, with 16 bases between them. DNA for the CDR3: TGCAGCGTTGCACTACCGGGGGGCAGCACTGAAGCTTTCTTT. Translated, it gives CSVALPGGSTEAFF.

This chain links TRBV7-6 with TRBJ1-1, with no clear D. Germline CDR1 and CDR2: SGHVS and FNYEAQ. V shed 4 bases and J shed 0 bases, with 12 bases lying between them. The CDR3 is 15 residues long. The CDR3 DNA is TGTGCCAGCAGCTCCCGGGTCAACATGAACACTGAAGCTTTCTTT. This translates into CASSSRVNMNTEAFF.

DNA of the CDR3: TGTGCCAGCATGATATCGGCAGGGGCCGAGCAGTACTTC. Translating it yields CASMISAGAEQYF. V gene TRBV6-1 combines with J gene TRBJ2-7; D is perhaps TRBD1 (6 bases). Germline lookup yields CDR1 MNHNS and CDR2 SASEGT. The V end lost 7 bases, the J end lost 6 bases, and 16 bases lay between the germline ends. The CDR3 contains 13 residues.

This clone turned up a few times. V usage is TRBV10-2 and J usage is TRBJ2-1, with D uncertain. In germline, CDR1 is WSHSY, CDR2 SAAADI. V dropped 7 bases and J dropped 5 bases, with 18 bases sitting between them. The CDR3 is 15 amino acids. In DNA, the CDR3 is TGCGCCAGCACTGGGGTGGGGATCCCTGACAATGAGCAGTTCTTC. The encoded protein is CASTGVGIPDNEQFF.

V is TRBV14 and J is TRBJ2-3; TRBD1 agrees at 7 bases. Unmatched junction bases numbered 5, after V lost 7 bases and J lost 1 base. Germline V CDR1 and CDR2: SGHDN, FVKESK. The CDR3 is 14 residues long. CDR3 loop: CASNRQGGTDTQYF. The CDR3 nucleotides read TGTGCCAGCAACCGACAGGGAGGCACAGATACGCAGTATTTT.

The count of this clone is one. This chain uses TRBV29-1 with TRBJ2-1, with TRBD2 matching over 8 bases. V shed 6 bases, J shed 3 bases, and the junction held 10 bases outside the gene matches. Germline CDR1 and CDR2: SQVTM and ANQGSEA. The CDR3 loop spans 15 amino acids. CDR3 in amino acids: CSVAVAGTLYNEQFF. CDR3 nucleotides: TGCAGCGTGGCCGTAGCGGGGACCCTCTACAATGAGCAGTTCTTC.

This clone was counted a single time. The chain employs TRBV30 and TRBJ1-6; 8 bases agree with TRBD1. V gave up 3 bases and J gave up 9 bases; unmatched junction bases: 16. Germline lookup yields CDR1 GTSNPN and CDR2 SVGIG (reference sequence). This CDR3 comprises 17 residues. CDR3 residues: CAWSRDRTSRGSSPLHF. The DNA for the CDR3 is TGTGCCTGGAGCCGGGACAGGACCTCGCGTGGAAGTTCACCCCTCCACTTT.

This clone has more than one count but fewer than ten. The chain links TRBV7-2 to TRBJ2-3, with 9 bases that match TRBD2. CDR1 is SGHTA, CDR2 FQGNSA, per germline. Trimming took 1 base from V and 4 from J; bases not matched to a gene: 6. This CDR3 has 16 residues. Here the CDR3 reads CASSLGRRGGADTQYF. In DNA, the CDR3 is TGTGCCAGCAGCTTAGGGCGGCGGGGGGGCGCAGATACGCAGTATTTT.

V gene TRBV27 combines with J gene TRBJ2-7; 8 bases align to TRBD1. Germline CDR1 and CDR2: MNHEY and SMNVEV (reference sequence). There are 15 residues in the CDR3. Losses at the gene ends were 8 bases for V and 3 bases for J; bases not matched to a gene: 12. In DNA, the CDR3 is TGTGCCAGCCAACAAAGGACAGGGACTTACTACGAGCAGTACTTC. It yields the protein CASQQRTGTYYEQYF.

V is TRBV7-3 and J is TRBJ2-6; 8 bases agree with TRBD1. The length of the CDR3 is 16 residues. Germline lookup yields CDR1 SGHTA and CDR2 FQGTGA. J gave up 2 bases and V 5 bases, and 5 bases lay outside the gene matches. The CDR3 here is CASSLGQGAGANVLTF. The CDR3 DNA sequence: TGTGCCAGCAGCCTCGGACAGGGAGCTGGGGCCAACGTCCTGACTTTC.

This clone showed up just once. This rearrangement joins TRBV25-1 to TRBJ1-2; 9 bases match TRBD1. CDR3 length: 13 amino acids. Per germline, CDR1 MGHDK and CDR2 SYGVNS. Germline trimming cut 6 bases from V and 7 bases from J; bases unmatched to any gene: 6. DNA for the CDR3: TGTGCCAGCAGGGAACAGGGGGCGGTTGGCTACACCTTC. It encodes CASREQGAVGYTF.

The rearrangement joins TRBV5-1 to TRBJ2-1, with D perhaps TRBD2 (6 bases). CDR3 length: 17 amino acids. V was pared by 0 bases and J by 8 bases, with 21 bases between. Per germline, CDR1 SGHRS and CDR2 YFSETQ. The CDR3 DNA reads as TGCGCCAGCAGCTTGGCGTCGGGGGTGGGAAGGATGGATGAGCAGTTCTTC. It encodes CASSLASGVGRMDEQFF.